Sequencing of this T cell receptor (beta chain) was carried out in a study of T cells after yellow fever vaccination. General study points: Clonotypes shared by both compartments, CD4 and CD8, made up a small share. After the booster, nearly 98% of CD4 and more than 75% of CD8 primary-response clones were re-detected.

In making TCR cDNA, 5'RACE template switching added a universal primer site and UMIs to it. TCRdb reanalysed the 5' RACE reads using MiXCR and keeps one entry per CDR3 protein. The table shows approximately 300,000 distinct CDR3 sequences, with 9.5% to 12% occurring only once. Germline V lookup: CDR1 MGHDK, CDR2 SYGVNS. The CDR3 extends over 14 amino acids. The ends were cut back, 1 base at V and 4 bases at J, with 10 bases in the middle. With respect to this clonotype: The antigen is undetermined.

The source material was CD4+ T cells sorted from PBMCs, sampled 45 days after the yellow fever booster vaccination. This chain uses TRBV25-1 with TRBJ1-1, with D possibly TRBD1 on 6 matching bases. The receptor was derived from a man between 18 and 29 years old who received the YFV17D yellow fever vaccine. The DNA for the CDR3 is TGTGCCAGCAGTGAATCCCCGGGGGCCACTGAAGCTTTCTTT. Amino acid sequence: CASSESPGATEAFF.